This note documents a single T cell receptor (beta chain) sequence. This clone turned up a few times. No cognate antigen has been identified for it. No qualities accompany the bases; no much larger clone lies one base away. The germline V gene sets CDR1 to SGHTA and CDR2 to FQGNSA. The cysteine opens and the phenylalanine closes a CDR3 of 15 amino acids. The CDR3 DNA has 45 bases and is translated from base 1. V is reduced by 5 bases and J by 15 bases, leaving a spacing of 26 bases between them. The sample originates from a study of beta chain features in type 1 diabetes (dated by TCRdb to about 2018). Notes on the research overall: No differences in mean age, gender distribution, total cell number or subset yield were found between patients and healthy donors. The study compared the TCRB repertoires of sorted circulating CD4+ T cell subsets in recently diagnosed type 1 diabetes patients with those in matched healthy donors. Whereas all 30 or so donors provided naive and central memory subsets, regulatory and stem cell-like memory subsets were isolated from just 8 patients and roughly 8 healthy donors. A total of over 90,000,000 sorted cells were examined across all samples, and a strong correlation was observed between cell number per subset and RNA yield. Summary of the overall study and its limitations: Because cDNA was sequenced instead of genomic DNA, activated cells with high expression could be over-represented, although the groups did not differ in activation or CD3 levels. Naive, central memory and regulatory TCRB repertoires appeared more similar among patients than among healthy donors. At VDJ recombination sites, type 1 diabetes patients had fewer insertions and more deleted nucleotides, which implies abnormalities in thymic rearrangement. Because the HLA sub-analyses included only small numbers of individuals, any influence of HLA type on TCRB rearrangement was left unresolved. Shorter templates might be favored by PCR, yet because patient and control samples were amplified and corrected together, any such skew would affect both groups equally. A moderate but significant shortening of TCRB CDR3 length was observed in type 1 diabetes patients in all four CD4+ subsets.

The High Capacity cDNA Reverse Transcription Kit was used to reverse transcribe all of the isolated RNA, meaning that expressed TCRB transcripts were what got sequenced. Deep immunoSEQ sequencing was applied to naive, central memory and regulatory T cell samples, giving an average of about 3.7 million total reads per sample. Sorted cells were lysed in RLT buffer and RNA was extracted with DNase-treated RNeasy Micro or Mini kits, depending on cell number. To prevent cross-contamination, every cell subset was processed on its own, while patient and healthy donor samples were processed together. Using the immunoSEQ multiplex PCR, TCRB sequences were amplified from cDNA into 87-bp fragments spanning the CDR3 region. Sequencing of the amplicons was performed on the Illumina HiSeq platform. Per the authors' processing: Synthetic template baselines were used to correct PCR bias computationally, reads within Hamming distance 2 were collapsed, and singletons that could not be merged were discarded. Reads were aligned against IMGT to assign V, D and J genes, CDR3 length and insertions or deletions at six rearrangement sites. Within each subset, clonotype counts were normalized to sorted cell number, after which true diversity and Gini coefficients were computed with the tcR R package. The overlap coefficient, calculated on TCRB nucleotide sequences, was used to quantify repertoire sharing. Out-of-frame TCRB sequences from naive cells were analyzed as a proxy for the pre-selection repertoire. Sourced from immuneACCESS, this table was stored by TCRdb with only in-frame sequences that have V and J called. A share of the clones is absent; for the studies checked, an unresolved V gene accounts for under half, and the remainder has no known explanation. That table gives V, J and clone size, and the DNA gave D and trimming. The sample table holds 970,000 or so clones, of which roughly 15% were seen once. 0.02% to 0.03% of the sample goes to the ten largest clones.

From each donor, a single peripheral blood sample of roughly 0.11 L on average was drawn into heparinised tubes. A BD FACSAria II and a panel including CD45RO, CCR7, CD25, CD127, CD95 and CD27 were used to sort naive, central memory, regulatory and stem cell-like memory CD4+ T cells. All sorted populations exceeded 95% purity. Right away, PBMCs were isolated by Lymphoprep density gradient centrifugation and were stained directly, with no culture step. So that batch effects would be minimized, each experiment stained and sorted samples in pairs, pairing one healthy donor with one patient. What was sequenced was naive CD4+ T cells from blood. The meaning of the sample's cell subset or site label: true naive CD4+ T cells. The chain links TRBV7-2 with TRBJ2-1, with TRBD1 perhaps the D gene, on 8 matching bases. The clonotype comes from a woman between 18 and 29 years old in good health. At the DNA level, the sequence is TGTGCCAGCAGCCCCGGACAGGGAGGGTTGTATTCGGCGTTCTTC. Its protein is CASSPGQGGLYSAFF.